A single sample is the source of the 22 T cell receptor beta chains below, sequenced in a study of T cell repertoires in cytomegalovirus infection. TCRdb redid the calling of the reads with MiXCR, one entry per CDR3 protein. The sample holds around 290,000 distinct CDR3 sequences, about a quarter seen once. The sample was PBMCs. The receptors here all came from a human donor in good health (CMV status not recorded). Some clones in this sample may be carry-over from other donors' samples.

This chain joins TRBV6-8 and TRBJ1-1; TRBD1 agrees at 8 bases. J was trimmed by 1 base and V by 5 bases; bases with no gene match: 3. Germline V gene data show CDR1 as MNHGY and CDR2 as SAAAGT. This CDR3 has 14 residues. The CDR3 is CASSHRGGNTEAFF. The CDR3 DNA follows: TGTGCCAGCAGTCACAGGGGGGGGAACACTGAAGCTTTCTTT.

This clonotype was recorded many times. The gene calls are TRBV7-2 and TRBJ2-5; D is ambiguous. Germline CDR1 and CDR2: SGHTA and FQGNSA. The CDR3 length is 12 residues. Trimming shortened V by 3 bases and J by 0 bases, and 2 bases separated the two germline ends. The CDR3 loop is CASSFNQETQYF. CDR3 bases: TGTGCCAGCAGCTTCAACCAAGAGACCCAGTACTTC.

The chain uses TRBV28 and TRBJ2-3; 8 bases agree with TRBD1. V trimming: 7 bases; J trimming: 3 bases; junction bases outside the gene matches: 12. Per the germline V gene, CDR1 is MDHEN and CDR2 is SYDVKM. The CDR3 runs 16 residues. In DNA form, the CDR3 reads TGTGCCAGCACCATTCGACAGGGGCCTTCGACAGATACGCAGTATTTT. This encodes CASTIRQGPSTDTQYF.

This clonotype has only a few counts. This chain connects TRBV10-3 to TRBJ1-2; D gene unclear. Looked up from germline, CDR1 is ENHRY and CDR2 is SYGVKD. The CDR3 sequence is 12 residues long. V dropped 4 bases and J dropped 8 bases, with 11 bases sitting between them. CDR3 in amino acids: CAISAYLEGYTF. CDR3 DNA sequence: TGTGCCATCAGTGCGTACCTTGAGGGCTACACCTTC.

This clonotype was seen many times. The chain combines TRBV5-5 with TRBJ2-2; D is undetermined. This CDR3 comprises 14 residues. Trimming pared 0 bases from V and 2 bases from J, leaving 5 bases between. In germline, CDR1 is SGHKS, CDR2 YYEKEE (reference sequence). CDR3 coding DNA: TGTGCCAGCAGCTTGGTCTCAAACACCGGGGAGCTGTTTTTT. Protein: CASSLVSNTGELFF. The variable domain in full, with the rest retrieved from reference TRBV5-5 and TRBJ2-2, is DAGVTQSPTHLIKTRGQQVTLRCSPISGHKSVSWYQQVLGQGPQFIFQYYEKEERGRGNFPDRFSARQFPNYSSELNVNALLLGDSALYLCASSLVSNTGELFFGEGSRLTVL.

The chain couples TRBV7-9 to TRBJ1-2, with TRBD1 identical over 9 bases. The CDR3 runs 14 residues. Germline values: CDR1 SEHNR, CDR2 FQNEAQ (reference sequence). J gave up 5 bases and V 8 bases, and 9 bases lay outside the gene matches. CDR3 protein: CASQTGGDWYGYTF. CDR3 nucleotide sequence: TGTGCCAGCCAGACAGGGGGTGATTGGTATGGCTACACCTTC.

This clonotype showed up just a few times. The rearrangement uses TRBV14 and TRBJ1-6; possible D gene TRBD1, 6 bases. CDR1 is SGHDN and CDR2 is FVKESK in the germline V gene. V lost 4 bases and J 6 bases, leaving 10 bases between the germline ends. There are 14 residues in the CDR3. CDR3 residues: CASSPGQSNSPLHF. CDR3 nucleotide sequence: TGTGCCAGCAGCCCGGGACAAAGTAATTCACCCCTCCACTTT.

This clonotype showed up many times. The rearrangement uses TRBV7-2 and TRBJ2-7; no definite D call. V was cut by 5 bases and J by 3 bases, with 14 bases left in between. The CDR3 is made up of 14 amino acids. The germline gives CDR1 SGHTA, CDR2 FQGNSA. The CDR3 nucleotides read TGTGCCAGCAGCCCTAGTGGGCAGTACTACGAGCAGTACTTC. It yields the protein CASSPSGQYYEQYF.

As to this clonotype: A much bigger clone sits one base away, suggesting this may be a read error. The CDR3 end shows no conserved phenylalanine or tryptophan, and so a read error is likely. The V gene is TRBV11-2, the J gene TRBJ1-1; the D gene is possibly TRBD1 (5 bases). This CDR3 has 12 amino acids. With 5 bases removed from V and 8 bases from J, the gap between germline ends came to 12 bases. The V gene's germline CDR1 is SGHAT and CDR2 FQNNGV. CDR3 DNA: TGTGCCAGCAGCCCAGTGGGGGGAGAAGCTTTCGTT. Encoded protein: CASSPVGGEAFV.

The CDR3 DNA follows: TGTGCCAGCAGTTGGCCTAACTTAGGTGGCGAGACCCAGTACTTC. As protein: CASSWPNLGGETQYF. The chain has TRBV12-3 or TRBV12-4 and TRBJ2-5; unclear D gene. The CDR3 spans 15 residues. V was clipped by 4 bases and J by 5 bases, with 17 bases between them.

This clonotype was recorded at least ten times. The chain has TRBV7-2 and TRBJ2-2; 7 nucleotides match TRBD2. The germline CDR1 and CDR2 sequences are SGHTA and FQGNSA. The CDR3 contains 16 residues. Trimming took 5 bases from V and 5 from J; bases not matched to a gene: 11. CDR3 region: CASSPQGGGGTGELFF. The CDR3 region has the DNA TGTGCCAGCAGCCCCCAGGGCGGGGGAGGAACCGGGGAGCTGTTTTTT.

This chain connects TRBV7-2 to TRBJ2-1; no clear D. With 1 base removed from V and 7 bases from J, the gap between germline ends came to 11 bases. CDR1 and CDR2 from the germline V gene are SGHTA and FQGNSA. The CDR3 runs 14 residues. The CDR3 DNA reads TGTGCCAGCAGCTTAGGAGTTCTGGCGAATGAGCAGTTCTTC. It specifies CASSLGVLANEQFF.

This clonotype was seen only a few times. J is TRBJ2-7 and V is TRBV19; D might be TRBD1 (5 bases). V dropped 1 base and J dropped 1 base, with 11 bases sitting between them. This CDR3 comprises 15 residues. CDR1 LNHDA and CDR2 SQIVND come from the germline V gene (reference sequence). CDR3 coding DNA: TGTGCCAGTAGTATAGGCGCCGACAGATCCTACGAGCAGTACTTC. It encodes CASSIGADRSYEQYF.

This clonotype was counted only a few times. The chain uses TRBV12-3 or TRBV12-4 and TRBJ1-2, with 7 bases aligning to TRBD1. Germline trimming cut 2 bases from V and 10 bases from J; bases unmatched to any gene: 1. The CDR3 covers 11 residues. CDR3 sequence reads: CASSLTGAYTF. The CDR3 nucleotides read TGTGCCAGCAGTTTAACAGGGGCCTACACCTTC.

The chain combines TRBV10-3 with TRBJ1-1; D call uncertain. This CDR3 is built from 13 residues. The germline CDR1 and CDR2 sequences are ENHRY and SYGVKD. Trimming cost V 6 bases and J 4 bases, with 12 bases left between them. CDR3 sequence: CAIRGASGTEAFF. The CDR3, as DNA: TGTGCCATCAGGGGTGCGTCGGGCACTGAAGCTTTCTTT.

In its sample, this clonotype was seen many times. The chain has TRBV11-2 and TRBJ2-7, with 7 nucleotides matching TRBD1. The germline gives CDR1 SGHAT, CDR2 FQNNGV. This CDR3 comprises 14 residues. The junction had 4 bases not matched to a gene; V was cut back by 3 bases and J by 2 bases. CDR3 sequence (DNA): TGTGCCAGCAGCTTCGGGGACAGAGCCTACGAGCAGTACTTC. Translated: CASSFGDRAYEQYF.

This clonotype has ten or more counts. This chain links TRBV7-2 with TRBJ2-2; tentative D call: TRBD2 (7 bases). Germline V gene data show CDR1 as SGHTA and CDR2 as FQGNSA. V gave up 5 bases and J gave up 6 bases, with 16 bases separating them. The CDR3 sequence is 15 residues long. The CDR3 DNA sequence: TGTGCCAGCAGCCGAGGGGGGGGGCGGGCCGGGGAGCTGTTTTTT. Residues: CASSRGGGRAGELFF.

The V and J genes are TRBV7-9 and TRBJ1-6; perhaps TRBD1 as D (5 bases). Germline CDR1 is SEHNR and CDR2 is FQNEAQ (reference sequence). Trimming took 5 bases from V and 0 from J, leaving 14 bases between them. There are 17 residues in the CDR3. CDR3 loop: CASSPDSQSSYNSPLHF. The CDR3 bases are TGTGCCAGCAGCCCAGACAGCCAGAGCTCCTATAATTCACCCCTCCACTTT.

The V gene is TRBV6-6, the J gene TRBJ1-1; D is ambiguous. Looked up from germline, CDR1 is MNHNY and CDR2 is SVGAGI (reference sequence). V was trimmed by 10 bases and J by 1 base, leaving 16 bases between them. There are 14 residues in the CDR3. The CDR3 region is CAMAGREGNTEAFF. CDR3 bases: TGTGCCATGGCGGGGAGAGAGGGGAACACTGAAGCTTTCTTT.

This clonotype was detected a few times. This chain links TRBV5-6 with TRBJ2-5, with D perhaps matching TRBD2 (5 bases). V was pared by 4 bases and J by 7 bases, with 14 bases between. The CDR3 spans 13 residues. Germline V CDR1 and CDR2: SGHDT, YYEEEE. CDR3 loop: CASSRRFGGTQYF. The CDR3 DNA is TGTGCCAGCAGCCGCCGGTTTGGAGGGACCCAGTACTTC.

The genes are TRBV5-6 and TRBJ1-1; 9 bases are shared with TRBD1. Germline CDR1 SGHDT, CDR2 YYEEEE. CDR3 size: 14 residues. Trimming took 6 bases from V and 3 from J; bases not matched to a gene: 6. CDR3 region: CASKQQGADTEAFF. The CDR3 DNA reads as TGTGCCAGCAAGCAACAGGGGGCGGACACTGAAGCTTTCTTT.

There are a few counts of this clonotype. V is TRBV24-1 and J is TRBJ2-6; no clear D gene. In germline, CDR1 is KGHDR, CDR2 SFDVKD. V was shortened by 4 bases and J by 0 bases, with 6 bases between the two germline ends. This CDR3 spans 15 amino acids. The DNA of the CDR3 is TGTGCCACCAGTGAAGGGAACTCTGGGGCCAACGTCCTGACTTTC. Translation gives CATSEGNSGANVLTF.